Listed here is a single TCR beta chain. The CDR3 is made up of 17 amino acids. Germline values: CDR1 SGHNT, CDR2 YYREEE (reference sequence). Trimming took 4 bases from V and 7 from J; bases not matched to a gene: 15. Patients of the Seattle cohort, enrolled during active infection, were followed longitudinally. The data derive from a study of blood T cell repertoires in COVID-19. Overall study context: PBMCs, B-cell-depleted T cells, or T cells were the source of the cDNA or gDNA that made up the material.

In the study's own analysis: Estimates of nucleated cell counts were drawn from the amplification of reference gene primers. Generated by immunoSEQ multiplex PCR, the TCRdb table keeps only in-frame clones and is missing some. Clone size and V and J calls were adopted from that table, with D and trimming inferred from the DNA. In the table there are 85,000 to 130,000 clones, over 65% of which are singletons. V is TRBV5-4 and J is TRBJ2-2; 8 positions agree with TRBD1. Sequenced material: peripheral blood. This clonotype was sampled from a man older than 75 with COVID-19, enrolled during active disease. CDR3 protein: CASSPRGQGLQGGELFF. DNA of the CDR3: TGTGCCAGCAGCCCCCGCGGACAGGGTTTACAAGGCGGGGAGCTGTTTTTT.